Included here is one T cell receptor beta chain sequence, with context. Its specificity is not known. Coverage ceases 3 residues before the CDR3 finishes, and the germline J gene fills in the end. The data belong to a study of T cells in women clearing cervical HPV infection. On the study more broadly: Only a few women had HLA typing results available.

In germline, CDR1 is LNHDA, CDR2 SQIVND (reference sequence). CDR3 size: 15 residues. Profiled with immunoSEQ multiplex PCR; TCRdb holds only in-frame clones, not every one. Recorded for this sample: 25,000 to 35,000 clones. Each participant carried one incident cervical HPV16 infection only. Study conclusions and caveats: CIN3+ cases had significantly higher TCR repertoire richness than controls, but evenness did not differ. Combining TCR richness with V gene abundances gave roughly 0.84 AUC.

The sample was blood buffy coat. The chain employs TRBV19 and TRBJ1-2; possible D gene TRBD1, 5 bases. The source is a woman between 18 and 70 years old with a cervical HPV16 infection that either progressed to CIN3+ or cleared (not recorded which). CDR3 protein: CASTSFSGGYNDYTF. The part of the CDR3 DNA that was read is TGTGCCAGTACCTCCTTTAGCGGGGGGTACAATGAC.